This T cell receptor (beta chain) emerged from a study of T cell responses to AZD1222 COVID-19 vaccine. About the research overall: Second-dose intervals near 4 or 12 weeks were combined.

Study-wide points: Unmutated variant regions are reportedly the target of nearly half of TCRs that are spike-specific. The donor group comprised mostly white British people and more females; the analysis possibly underestimated clonal diversity.

Repertoires were generated with immunoSEQ multiplex PCR, while TCRdb's copy carries only in-frame clones and drops some. The repertoire holds 90,000 to 150,000 clones, with about 87% as singletons. CDR3 length equals 17 residues. V dropped 9 bases and J dropped 0; count of bases not matched to a gene: 14. Germline-derived CDR1 and CDR2 are SGHVS and FNYEAQ. Concerning this clone itself: Its antigen is as yet unknown.

The sample in question was peripheral blood, obtained on day 0 of AZD1222 vaccination. The source is an adult in good health. The chain combines TRBV7-6 with TRBJ2-1; 7 nucleotides line up with TRBD2. The CDR3: CASWGWRGKSSYNEQFF. Written as DNA, the CDR3 is TGTGCCAGTTGGGGTTGGCGGGGGAAGAGCTCCTACAATGAGCAGTTCTTC. Full variable domain (rest looked up from reference TRBV7-6 and TRBJ2-1): GAGVSQSPRYKVTKRGQDVALRCDPISGHVSLYWYRQALGQGPEFLTYFNYEAQQDKSGLPNDRFSAERPEGSISTLTIQRTEQRDSAMYRCASWGWRGKSSYNEQFFGPGTRLTVL.